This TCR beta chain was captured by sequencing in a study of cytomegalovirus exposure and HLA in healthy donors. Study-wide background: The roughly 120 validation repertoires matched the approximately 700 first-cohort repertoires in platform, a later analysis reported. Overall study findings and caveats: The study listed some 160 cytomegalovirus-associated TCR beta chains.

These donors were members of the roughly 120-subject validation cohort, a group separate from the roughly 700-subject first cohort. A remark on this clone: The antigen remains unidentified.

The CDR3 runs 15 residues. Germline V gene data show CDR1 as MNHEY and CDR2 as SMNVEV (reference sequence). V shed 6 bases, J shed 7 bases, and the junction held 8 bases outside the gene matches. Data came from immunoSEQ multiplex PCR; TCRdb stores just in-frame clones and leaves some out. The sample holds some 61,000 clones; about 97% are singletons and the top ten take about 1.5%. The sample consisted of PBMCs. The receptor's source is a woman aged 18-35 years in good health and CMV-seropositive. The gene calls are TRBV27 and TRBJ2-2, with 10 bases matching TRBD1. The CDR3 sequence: CASRTGTGVGGELFF. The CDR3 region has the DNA TGTGCCAGCAGAACCGGGACAGGGGTGGGCGGGGAGCTGTTTTTT.